This section outlines one T cell receptor (beta chain) sequence together with its context. The antigen is undetermined. The CDR3 has 14 amino acids. In germline, CDR1 is SGHTA, CDR2 FQGNSA. With 4 bases clipped from V and 2 bases from J, the junction kept 4 bases outside the gene matches. These data originate in a study of cytomegalovirus exposure and HLA in healthy donors. For the study at large: The same platform as the roughly 630 first-cohort repertoires was used for the 100 to 150 validation repertoires, a later analysis reported.

Study conclusions and caveats: Some TCR beta chains (around 180 of them) were listed as cytomegalovirus-associated. It was reported that the classifier diagnosed cytomegalovirus status with high specificity and sensitivity in both the original and validation cohorts.

Libraries were prepared by immunoSEQ multiplex PCR; TCRdb keeps only in-frame clonotypes and omits some of them. The sample includes 150,000 to 250,000 clones, approximately 80% seen only once; the top ten take 13%. The TCR was taken from a woman in her 30s in good health and CMV-seropositive. Material: PBMCs. The chain is built from TRBV7-2 and TRBJ2-7; 8 bases map to TRBD1. The CDR3 region is CASSSGTGPYEQYF. The CDR3 nucleotides read TGTGCCAGCAGCTCCGGGACAGGCCCCTACGAGCAGTACTTC.